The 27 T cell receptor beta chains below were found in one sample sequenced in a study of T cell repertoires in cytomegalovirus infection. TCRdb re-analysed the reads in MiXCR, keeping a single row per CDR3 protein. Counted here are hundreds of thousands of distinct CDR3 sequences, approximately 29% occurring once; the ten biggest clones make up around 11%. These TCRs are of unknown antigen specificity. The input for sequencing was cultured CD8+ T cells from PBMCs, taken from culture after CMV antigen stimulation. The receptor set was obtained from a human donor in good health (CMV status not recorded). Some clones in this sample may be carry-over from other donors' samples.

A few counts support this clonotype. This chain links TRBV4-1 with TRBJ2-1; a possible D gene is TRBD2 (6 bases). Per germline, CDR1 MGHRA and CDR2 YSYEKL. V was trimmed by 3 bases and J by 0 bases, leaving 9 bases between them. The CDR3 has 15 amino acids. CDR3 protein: CASSHRGNSYNEQFF. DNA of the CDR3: TGCGCCAGCAGCCACCGGGGGAACTCCTACAATGAGCAGTTCTTC.

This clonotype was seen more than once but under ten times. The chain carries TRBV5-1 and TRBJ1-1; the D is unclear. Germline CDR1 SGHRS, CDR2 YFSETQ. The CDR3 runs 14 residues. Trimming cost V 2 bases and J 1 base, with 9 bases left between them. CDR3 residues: CASSFGESNTEAFF. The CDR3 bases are TGCGCCAGCAGCTTTGGCGAATCGAACACTGAAGCTTTCTTT.

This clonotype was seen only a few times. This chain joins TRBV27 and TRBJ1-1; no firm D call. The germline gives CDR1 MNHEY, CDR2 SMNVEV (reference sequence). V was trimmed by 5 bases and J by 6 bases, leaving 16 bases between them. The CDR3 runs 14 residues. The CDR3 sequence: CASSTSDGRPEAFF. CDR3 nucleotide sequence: TGTGCCAGCAGTACCTCGGACGGTCGACCTGAAGCTTTCTTT.

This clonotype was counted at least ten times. CDR3 in DNA: TGTGCCAGCAGTTTTTTCGGTAACACTGAAGCTTTCTTT. Protein sequence: CASSFFGNTEAFF. The chain employs TRBV27 and TRBJ1-1; no firm D call. V lost 3 bases and J 2 bases, leaving 7 bases between the germline ends. This CDR3 spans 13 amino acids. Germline values: CDR1 MNHEY, CDR2 SMNVEV (reference sequence).

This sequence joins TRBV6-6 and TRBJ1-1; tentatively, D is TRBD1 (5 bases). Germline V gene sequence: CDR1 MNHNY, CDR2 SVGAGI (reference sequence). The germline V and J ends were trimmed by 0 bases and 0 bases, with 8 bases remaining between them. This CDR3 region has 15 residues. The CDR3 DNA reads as TGTGCCAGCAGTTACTCCCGACAGATGAACACTGAAGCTTTCTTT. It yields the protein CASSYSRQMNTEAFF.

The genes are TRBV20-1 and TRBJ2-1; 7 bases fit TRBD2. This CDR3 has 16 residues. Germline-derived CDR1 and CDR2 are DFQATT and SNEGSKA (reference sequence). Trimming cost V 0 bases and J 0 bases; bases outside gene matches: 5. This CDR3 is CSARDRAGSSYNEQFF. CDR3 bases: TGCAGTGCTAGAGACCGAGCGGGGAGCTCCTACAATGAGCAGTTCTTC.

The CDR3 sequence: CASSSQTPTFDEQFF. CDR3 DNA: TGTGCCAGCAGTTCCCAGACTCCTACCTTCGATGAGCAGTTCTTC. The V and J genes are TRBV27 and TRBJ2-1, with D unresolved. The V and J ends lost 4 bases and 8 bases respectively, with 18 bases between them. Germline V gives CDR1 MNHEY, CDR2 SMNVEV (reference sequence). The CDR3 is made up of 15 amino acids.

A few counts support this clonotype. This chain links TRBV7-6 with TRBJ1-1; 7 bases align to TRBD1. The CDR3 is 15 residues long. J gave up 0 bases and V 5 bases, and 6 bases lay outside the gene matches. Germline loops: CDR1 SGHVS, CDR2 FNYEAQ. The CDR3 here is CASSPGTDMNTEAFF. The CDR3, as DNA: TGTGCCAGCAGCCCTGGGACAGACATGAACACTGAAGCTTTCTTT.

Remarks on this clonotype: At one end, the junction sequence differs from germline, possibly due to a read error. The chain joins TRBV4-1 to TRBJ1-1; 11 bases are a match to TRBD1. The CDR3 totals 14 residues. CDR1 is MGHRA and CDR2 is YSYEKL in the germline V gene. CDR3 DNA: TGTGCCAGCAGAGGACAGGGGGCGCCGACTGAAGCTTTCTTT. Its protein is CASRGQGAPTEAFF.

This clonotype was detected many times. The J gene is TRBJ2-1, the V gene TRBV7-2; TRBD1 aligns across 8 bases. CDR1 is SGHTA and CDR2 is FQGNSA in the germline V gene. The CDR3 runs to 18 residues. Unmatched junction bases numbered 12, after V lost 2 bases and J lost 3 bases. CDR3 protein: CASSLTGLGQAIYNEQFF. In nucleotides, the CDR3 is TGTGCCAGCAGCTTAACGGGATTGGGACAGGCTATCTACAATGAGCAGTTCTTC.

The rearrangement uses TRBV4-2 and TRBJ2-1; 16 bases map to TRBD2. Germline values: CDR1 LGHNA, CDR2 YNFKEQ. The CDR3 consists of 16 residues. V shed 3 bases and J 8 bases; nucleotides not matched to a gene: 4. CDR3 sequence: CASSQAGLAGGDEQFF. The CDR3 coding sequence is TGTGCCAGCAGCCAGGCGGGACTAGCGGGGGGGGATGAGCAGTTCTTC.

The CDR3 is CASSSTGGSWGYTF. The CDR3 bases are TGTGCCAGCAGCTCAACAGGGGGCAGCTGGGGCTACACCTTC. V gene TRBV7-4 combines with J gene TRBJ1-2, with TRBD1 identical over 9 bases. The CDR3 is 14 residues long. Germline CDR1 reads SGHVT; CDR2 reads SQSDAQ. V trimming: 4 bases; J trimming: 8 bases; junction bases outside the gene matches: 8.

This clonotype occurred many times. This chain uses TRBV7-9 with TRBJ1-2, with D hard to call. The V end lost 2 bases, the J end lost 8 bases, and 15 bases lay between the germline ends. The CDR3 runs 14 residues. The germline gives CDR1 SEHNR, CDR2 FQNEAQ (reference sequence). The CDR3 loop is CASSLKVVQSGYTF. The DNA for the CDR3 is TGTGCCAGCAGCTTAAAAGTGGTACAGTCGGGCTACACCTTC.

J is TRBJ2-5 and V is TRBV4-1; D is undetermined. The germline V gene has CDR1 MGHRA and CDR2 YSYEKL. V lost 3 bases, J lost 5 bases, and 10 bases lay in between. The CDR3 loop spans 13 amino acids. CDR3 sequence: CASSQSRRETQYF. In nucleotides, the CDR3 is TGCGCCAGCAGCCAGTCCCGACGGGAGACCCAGTACTTC.

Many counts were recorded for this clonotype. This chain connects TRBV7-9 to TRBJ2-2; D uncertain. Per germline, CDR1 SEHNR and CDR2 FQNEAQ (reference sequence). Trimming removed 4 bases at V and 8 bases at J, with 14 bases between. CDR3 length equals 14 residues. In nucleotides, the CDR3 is TGTGCCAGCAGCTATAGTAACCGACCGGGGGAGCTGTTTTTT. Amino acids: CASSYSNRPGELFF.

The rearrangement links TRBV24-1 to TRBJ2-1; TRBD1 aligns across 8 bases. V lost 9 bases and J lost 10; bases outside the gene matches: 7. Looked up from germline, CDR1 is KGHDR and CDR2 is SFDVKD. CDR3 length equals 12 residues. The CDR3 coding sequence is TGTGCCACCTCTGGACAGGGCGAGGAGCAGTTCTTC. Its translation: CATSGQGEEQFF.

DNA for the CDR3: TGTGCCAGCAGGCTCTCCCGTTCTATTCGGGGCACTGAAGCTTTCTTT. Amino acid sequence: CASRLSRSIRGTEAFF. The V gene is TRBV13, the J gene TRBJ1-1; D unresolved. V shed 6 bases and J shed 4 bases, with 21 bases lying between them. The germline CDR1 and CDR2 sequences are PRHDT and FYEKMQ (reference sequence). The CDR3 length is 16 residues. Together with reference TRBV13 and TRBJ1-1, the CDR3 gives the full variable domain: AAGVIQSPRHLIKEKRETATLKCYPIPRHDTVYWYQQGPGQDPQFLISFYEKMQSDKGSIPDRFSAQQFSDYHSELNMSSLELGDSALYFCASRLSRSIRGTEAFFGQGTRLTVV.

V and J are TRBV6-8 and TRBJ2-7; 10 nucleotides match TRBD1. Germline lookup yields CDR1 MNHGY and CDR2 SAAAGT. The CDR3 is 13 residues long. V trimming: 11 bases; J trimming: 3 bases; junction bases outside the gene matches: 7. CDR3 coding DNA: TGTGCCGGCCTGGGACAGGGGTTCTACGAGCAGTACGTC. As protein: CAGLGQGFYEQYV.

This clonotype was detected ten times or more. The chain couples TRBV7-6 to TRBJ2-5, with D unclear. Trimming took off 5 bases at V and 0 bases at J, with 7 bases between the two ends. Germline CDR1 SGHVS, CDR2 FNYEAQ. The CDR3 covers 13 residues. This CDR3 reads CASSRRDQETQYF. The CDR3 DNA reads TGTGCCAGCAGCCGTCGGGACCAAGAGACCCAGTACTTC.

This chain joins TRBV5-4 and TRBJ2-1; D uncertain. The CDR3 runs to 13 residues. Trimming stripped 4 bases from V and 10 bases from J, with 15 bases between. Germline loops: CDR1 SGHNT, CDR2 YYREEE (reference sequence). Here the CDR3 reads CASSTVLVGEQFF. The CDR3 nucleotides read TGTGCCAGCAGCACGGTGCTAGTTGGCGAGCAGTTCTTC.

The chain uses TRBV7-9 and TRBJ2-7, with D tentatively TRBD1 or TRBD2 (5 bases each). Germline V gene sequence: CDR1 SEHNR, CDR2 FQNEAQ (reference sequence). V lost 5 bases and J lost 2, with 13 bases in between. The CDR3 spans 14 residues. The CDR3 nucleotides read TGTGCCAGCAGCCCCAGCGAGGGGCCCTACGAGCAGTACTTC. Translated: CASSPSEGPYEQYF. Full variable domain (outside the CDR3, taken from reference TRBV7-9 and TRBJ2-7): DTGVSQNPRHKITKRGQNVTFRCDPISEHNRLYWYRQTLGQGPEFLTYFQNEAQLEKSRLLSDRFSAERPKGSFSTLEIQRTEQGDSAMYLCASSPSEGPYEQYFGPGTRLTVT.

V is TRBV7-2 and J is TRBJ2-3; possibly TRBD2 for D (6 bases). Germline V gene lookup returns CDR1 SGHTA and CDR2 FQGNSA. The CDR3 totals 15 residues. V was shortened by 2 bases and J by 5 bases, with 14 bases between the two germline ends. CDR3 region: CASSLWGDLGDTQYF. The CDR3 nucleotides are TGTGCCAGCAGCTTATGGGGGGATTTAGGAGATACGCAGTATTTT.

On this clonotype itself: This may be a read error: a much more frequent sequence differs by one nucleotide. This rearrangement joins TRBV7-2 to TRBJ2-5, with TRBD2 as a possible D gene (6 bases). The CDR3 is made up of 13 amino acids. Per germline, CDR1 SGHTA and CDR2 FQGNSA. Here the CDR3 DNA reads TGTGTCAGCGGAGGGTGGTTCCAAGAGACCCAGTACTTC. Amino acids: CVSGGWFQETQYF.

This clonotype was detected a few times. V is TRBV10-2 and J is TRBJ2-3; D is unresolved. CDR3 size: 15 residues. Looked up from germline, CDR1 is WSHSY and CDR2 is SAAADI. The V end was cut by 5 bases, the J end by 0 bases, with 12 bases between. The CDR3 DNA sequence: TGCGCCAGCAGTATGACCGCCAGGAGCACAGATACGCAGTATTTT. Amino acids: CASSMTARSTDTQYF.

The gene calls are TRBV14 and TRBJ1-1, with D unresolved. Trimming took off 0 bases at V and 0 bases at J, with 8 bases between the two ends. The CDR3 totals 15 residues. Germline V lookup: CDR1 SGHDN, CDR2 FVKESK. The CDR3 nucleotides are TGTGCCAGCAGCCAAGAAATATTCATGAACACTGAAGCTTTCTTT. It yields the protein CASSQEIFMNTEAFF.

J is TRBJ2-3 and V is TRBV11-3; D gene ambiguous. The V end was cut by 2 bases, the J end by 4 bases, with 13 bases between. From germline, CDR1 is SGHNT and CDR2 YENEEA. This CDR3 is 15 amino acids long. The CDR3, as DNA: TGTGCCAGCAGCTTACCCAACCAGGTGGCAGATACGCAGTATTTT. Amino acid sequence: CASSLPNQVADTQYF.

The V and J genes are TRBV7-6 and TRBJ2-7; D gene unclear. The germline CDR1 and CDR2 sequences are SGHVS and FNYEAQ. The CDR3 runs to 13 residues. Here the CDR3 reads CASSLEVNYEQNV. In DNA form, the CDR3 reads TGTGCCAGCAGCTTAGAGGTAAACTACGAGCAGAACGTC.